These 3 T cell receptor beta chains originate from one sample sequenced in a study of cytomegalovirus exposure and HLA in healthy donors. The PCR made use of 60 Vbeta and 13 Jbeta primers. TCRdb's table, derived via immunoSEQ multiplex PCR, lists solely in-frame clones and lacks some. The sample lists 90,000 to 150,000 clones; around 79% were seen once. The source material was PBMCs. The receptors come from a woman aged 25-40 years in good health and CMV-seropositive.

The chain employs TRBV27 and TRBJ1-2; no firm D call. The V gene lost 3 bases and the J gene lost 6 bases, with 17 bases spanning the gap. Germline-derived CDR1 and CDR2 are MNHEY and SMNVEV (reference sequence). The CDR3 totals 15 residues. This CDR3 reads CASSFLGPGSDGYTF. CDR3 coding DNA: TGTGCCAGCAGTTTCCTAGGACCCGGTAGCGATGGCTACACCTTC.

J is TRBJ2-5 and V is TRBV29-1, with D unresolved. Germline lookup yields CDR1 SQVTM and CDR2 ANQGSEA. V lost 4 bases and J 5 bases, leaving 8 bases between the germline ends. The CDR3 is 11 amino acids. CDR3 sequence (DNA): TGCAGCGTTGGTACAGTTGAGACCCAGTACTTC. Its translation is CSVGTVETQYF.

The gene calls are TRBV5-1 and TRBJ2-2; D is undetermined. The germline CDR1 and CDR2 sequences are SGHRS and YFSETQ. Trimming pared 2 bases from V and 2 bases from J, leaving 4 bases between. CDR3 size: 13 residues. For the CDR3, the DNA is TGCGCCAGCAGCTTCCCTAACACCGGGGAGCTGTTTTTT. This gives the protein CASSFPNTGELFF.